This T cell receptor (beta chain) is drawn from a study of CD8 T cells in Susac syndrome (dated by TCRdb to between 2017 and 2020). Background for the entire study: Whether CD8+ T cell activation and differentiation in Susac syndrome was antigen driven was tested using repertoire sequencing. The study compared CD8+ T cell repertoire clonality among roughly eleven healthy donors, roughly 14 Susac syndrome patients and fewer than 19 multiple sclerosis patients. Broader findings and caveats from the paper: The number of individuals in the TCR sequencing and HLA analysis was recognized as being relatively small.

RNA was extracted using the RNeasy kit, and roughly 0.45 to 1 microgram was reverse transcribed with random hexamers. The immunoSEQ multiplex PCR assay, covering 54 Vbeta and 13 Jbeta segments, was used to amplify TCR beta CDR3 regions. Bias from PCR amplification was corrected by using a synthetic template baseline for primer optimization and for computational correction. From the authors' description of their analysis: Reads were assigned to V, D and J genes according to IMGT and analyzed in immunoSEQ Analyzer, with only productive sequences retained. To calculate clonality, Shannon entropy was normalized by log2 of the number of productive unique sequences and then subtracted from one. For each patient and control, public and private clones were evaluated among the 100 most prevalent clones. Susac-specific clones were defined as absent from healthy and MS cohorts, around 970 published viral clones and other ImmuneACCESS disease sequences. TCRdb handled the public reads itself, with Q25 trimming in fastp and clone calling in MiXCR, and kept productive beta chains. Each entry is one CDR3 protein sequence, shown with its most common DNA and genes. TCRdb's processing, not the authors', yielded these V and J calls. The sample data list some 48,000 distinct CDR3 sequences, and more than 85% of these were observed just once. The biggest ten clones account for around 0.42% of the sample.

Per the germline V gene (reference sequence), LGHDT is the CDR1 and YNNKEL is the CDR2. V is cut by 1 base and J by 8 bases, and the space between the germline ends is 20 bases. Taken from cysteine to phenylalanine, the CDR3 has 16 residues. The entry retains the CDR3 DNA only, 48 bases that are in frame from base 1. On this clonotype: It lacks a known antigen. Base qualities are missing; no much larger clone stands one base away.

Peripheral blood CD8+ and CD4+ T cells from healthy donors, Susac syndrome patients and multiple sclerosis patients were profiled by high-throughput TCR beta sequencing. Healthy donors were included as age- and sex-matched controls. Bulk CD8+ and CD4+ T cells were purified by magnetic negative isolation, whereas CD8+ TEMRA cells were enriched by FACS. Blood was drawn into EDTA tubes, processed within 24 hours, and PBMCs were isolated by density gradient centrifugation. PBMCs intended for TCR sequencing were cryopreserved in liquid nitrogen and were subsequently thawed in a 37 degrees C water bath. The sorted or isolated CD4+, CD8+ and CD8+ TEMRA cells reached a purity of at least 90%.

The sequenced sample consisted of CD8+ T cells from PBMCs. The receptor was derived from a human donor in good health. The chain was built from TRBV3-1 and TRBJ1-2, and TRBD1 may be the D gene, going by 5 matching bases. The DNA reads TGTGCCAGCAGCCAAGGTTGGGGCCAACGGGAAAAAGGCTACACCTTC. Translation gives CASSQGWGQREKGYTF.